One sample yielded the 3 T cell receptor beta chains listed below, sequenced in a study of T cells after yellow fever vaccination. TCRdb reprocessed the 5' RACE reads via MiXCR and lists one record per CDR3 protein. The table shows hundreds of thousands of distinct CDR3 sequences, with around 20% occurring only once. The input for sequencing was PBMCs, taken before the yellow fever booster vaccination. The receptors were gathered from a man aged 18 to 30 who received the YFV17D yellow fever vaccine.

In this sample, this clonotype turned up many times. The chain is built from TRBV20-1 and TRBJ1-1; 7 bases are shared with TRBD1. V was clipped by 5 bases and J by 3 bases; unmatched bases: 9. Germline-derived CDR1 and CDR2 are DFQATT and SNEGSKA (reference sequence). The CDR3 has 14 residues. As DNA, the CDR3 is TGCAGTGCTGGACAGGCGGCAGGAGACACTGAAGCTTTCTTT. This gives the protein CSAGQAAGDTEAFF.

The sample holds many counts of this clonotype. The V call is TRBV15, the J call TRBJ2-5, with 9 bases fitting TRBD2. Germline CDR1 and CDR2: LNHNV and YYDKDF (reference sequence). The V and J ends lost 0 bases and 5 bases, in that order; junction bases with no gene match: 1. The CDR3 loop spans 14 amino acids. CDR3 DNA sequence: TGTGCCACCAGCAGAGATCTAGCGGGGGAGACCCAGTACTTC. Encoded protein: CATSRDLAGETQYF.

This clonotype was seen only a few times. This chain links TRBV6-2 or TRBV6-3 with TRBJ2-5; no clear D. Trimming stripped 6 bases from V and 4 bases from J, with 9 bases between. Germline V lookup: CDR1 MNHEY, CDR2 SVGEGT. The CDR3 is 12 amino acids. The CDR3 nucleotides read TGTGCCAGCAGCCTCCTCCCAGAGACCCAGTACTTC. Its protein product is CASSLLPETQYF.